Each of the 6 T cell receptor beta chains below was sequenced from the same sample in a study of blood T cells in healthy people across ages. Then a second PCR, running roughly 7 to 12 cycles, was carried out with a sample-barcoded 5' primer and a J-beta primer mix. MiXCR, run by TCRdb on the 5' RACE reads, gives a single entry per CDR3 protein. The sample includes roughly 650,000 distinct CDR3 sequences, about 34% of them seen just once. The sample was blood. These receptors originate from a woman of 80 years or more in good health.

The chain links TRBV14 to TRBJ1-3, with unresolved D. V lost 4 bases, J lost 9 bases, and 19 bases lay in between. Germline V gene data show CDR1 as SGHDN and CDR2 as FVKESK. CDR3 length: 15 amino acids. The CDR3 DNA reads as TGTGCCAGCAGCCGCTCCGGGAATAAACTCTCCACCATATATTTT. Translation gives CASSRSGNKLSTIYF.

This clonotype was recorded at least ten times. This chain uses TRBV21-1 with TRBJ2-6. TRBV21-1 is designated a pseudogene. The CDR3 runs to 15 residues. The CDR3 DNA reads TGTGCCAGCAGCAAAGGTGGGGCTGGGGCCAACGTCCTGACTTTC. Amino acid sequence: CASSKGGAGANVLTF.

At least ten counts were recorded for this clonotype. In nucleotides, the CDR3 is TGTGCCAGCAGCGACCCGGGACAGGGACCGAGAGAGCAGTACTTC. Its protein product is CASSDPGQGPREQYF. The V gene is TRBV7-3, the J gene TRBJ2-5; TRBD1 aligns across 9 bases. CDR1 and CDR2 from the germline V gene are SGHTA and FQGTGA. The V gene end was trimmed by 5 bases and the J gene end by 11 bases; junction bases not matched to a gene: 15. This CDR3 is 15 amino acids long.

This clonotype was counted only a few times. CDR3 bases: TGTGCCAGCAGTATCTTGGGGAACACTGAAGCTTTCTTT. It translates to CASSILGNTEAFF. The chain has TRBV6-6 and TRBJ1-1; D not resolved. The CDR3 runs to 13 residues. Trimming removed 5 bases at V and 1 base at J, with 8 bases between. Germline V gene sequence: CDR1 MNHNY, CDR2 SVGAGI (reference sequence).

This clonotype has at least ten counts. The V gene is TRBV5-6, the J gene TRBJ2-1, with D possibly matching TRBD2 (5 bases). The V gene's germline CDR1 is SGHDT and CDR2 YYEEEE. With 0 bases removed from V and 0 bases from J, the gap between germline ends came to 7 bases. The CDR3 covers 15 residues. Here the CDR3 DNA reads TGTGCCAGCAGCTTGGTGGCGGGCTCCTACAATGAGCAGTTCTTC. Amino acids: CASSLVAGSYNEQFF.

At least ten counts were recorded for this clonotype. The V gene is TRBV20-1, the J gene TRBJ2-7; D is unclear. This CDR3 region has 14 residues. Germline V gene lookup returns CDR1 DFQATT and CDR2 SNEGSKA (reference sequence). V dropped 3 bases and J dropped 0 bases, with 12 bases sitting between them. The CDR3 DNA sequence: TGCAGTGCTAGTGGGCAGTTGATCTCCTACGAGCAGTACTTC. Translating gives CSASGQLISYEQYF.